This TCR beta chain was found in a study of glioma-infiltrating T cells after dendritic cell vaccination (dated by TCRdb to 2016 to 2017). For the wider study: A cohort of approximately 15 glioblastoma patients from Phase I and II dendritic cell vaccination trials was included, of whom 9 were newly diagnosed and 6 had recurrent disease. Autologous tumor lysate-pulsed dendritic cell vaccination was administered to the patients between the early 2000s and the early 2010s. Survival after dendritic cell vaccination was correlated with TCR sequencing metrics, such as TIL content and the overlap between tumor and blood repertoires. The vaccine was prepared from monocyte-derived dendritic cells that were cultured for approximately seven days with IL-4 and GM-CSF and then pulsed overnight with autologous tumor lysate. Each patient got three intradermal injections of the dendritic cell vaccine, spaced at biweekly intervals, in the arm below the axilla. Deep sequencing of TCR beta CDR3 regions was used to quantify tumor-infiltrating lymphocyte content and compare tumor and blood repertoires in dendritic cell-vaccinated glioblastoma patients. Beyond this particular receptor, the publication reports: Longer time to progression and overall survival after dendritic cell vaccination were predicted by higher estimated pretreatment TIL content. No direct relationship between TCR clonality and survival was found, suggesting that a diverse polyclonal response may matter. The cohort was small and heterogeneous, with few patients having full blood and tumor sets and even fewer initial-recurrent tumor pairs. The three-group TCR overlap response model was characterized as speculative, and prospective validation of the model was stated to be required.

Remarks on this clone: This clone's antigen is unknown. No base-level quality is on record; no much larger clone is a single base apart.

TCRB CDR3 regions were amplified from 1.5 to 2.5 ug genomic DNA, or all available DNA if less, using the immunoSEQ assay. The multiplex PCR relied on 60 forward primers for TCR V beta segments and 13 reverse primers for J beta segments. To estimate the number of reads per starting template, synthetic control templates were added to each sample at limiting dilution. Reads of 87 bp were generated by sequencing on the Illumina HiSeq System. On the study's bioinformatics: PCR and sequencing errors were removed by a nearest neighbor algorithm that merged closely related sequences. TCR overlap was measured as the percentage of unique tumor TCR beta sequences also present in the same patient's peripheral blood. Not all clones reach the TCRdb copy of this immuneACCESS table, which keeps in-frame sequences only. Checked studies attribute under half of the gap to unresolved V genes and leave the rest unexplained. The V and J calls and clone size are taken from that table; D and trimming were inferred from the DNA. The sample contains about 49,000 clones, less than 90% of them found a single time. Approximately 10% of the sample belongs to the ten largest clones.

To be selected, patients needed enough residual fresh-frozen tumor tissue and more than two years of available survival data. Molecular status otherwise varied across the glioblastoma patients, but none of them carried an isocitrate dehydrogenase mutation. PBMC were collected before vaccination, two weeks after the third vaccination, and at tumor progression when it occurred. The Qiagen DNeasy Blood extraction Kit was used to extract genomic DNA. According to the germline V gene, CDR1 reads SGHAT and CDR2 reads FQNNGV. From the cysteine through the phenylalanine, the CDR3 covers 14 amino acids. Only the CDR3 DNA is retained, 42 bases long and in frame from the first base. At the junction V is shortened by 0 bases and J by 5 bases, with 8 bases in between.

The chain is assembled from TRBV11-2 and TRBJ1-5; the D gene is perhaps TRBD1, on 5 matching bases. Here the sequenced sample was blood, taken before dendritic cell vaccination. The sequence was obtained from a human donor with glioblastoma. CDR3 loop: CASSLDRDDQPQHF. The nucleotides are TGTGCCAGCAGCTTAGACAGGGATGATCAGCCCCAGCATTTT.